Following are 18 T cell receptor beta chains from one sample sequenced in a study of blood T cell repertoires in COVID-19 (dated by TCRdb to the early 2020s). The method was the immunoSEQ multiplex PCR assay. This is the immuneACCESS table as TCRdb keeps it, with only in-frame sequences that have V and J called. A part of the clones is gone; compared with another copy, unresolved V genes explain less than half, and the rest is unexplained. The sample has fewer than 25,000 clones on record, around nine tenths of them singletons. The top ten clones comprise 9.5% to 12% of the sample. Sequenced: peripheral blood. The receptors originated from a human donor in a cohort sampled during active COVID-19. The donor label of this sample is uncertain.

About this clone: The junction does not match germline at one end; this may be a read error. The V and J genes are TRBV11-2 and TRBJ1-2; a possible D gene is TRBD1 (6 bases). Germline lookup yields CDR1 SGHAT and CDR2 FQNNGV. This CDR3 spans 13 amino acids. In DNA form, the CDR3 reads TGTGCCAGCAGCCCGGACAGCAATTATGGGTACACCTTC. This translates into CASSPDSNYGYTF. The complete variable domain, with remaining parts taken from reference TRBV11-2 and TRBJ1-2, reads EAGVAQSPRYKIIEKRQSVAFWCNPISGHATLYWYQQILGQGPKLLIQFQNNGVVDDSQLPKDRFSAERLKGVDSTLKIQPAKLEDSAVYLCASSPDSNYGYTFGSGTRLTVV.

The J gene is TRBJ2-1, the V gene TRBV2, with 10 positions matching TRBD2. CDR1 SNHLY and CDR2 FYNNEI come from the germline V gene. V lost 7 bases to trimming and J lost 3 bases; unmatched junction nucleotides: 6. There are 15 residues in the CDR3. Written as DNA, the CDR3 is TGTGCCAGCATTTCTAGCGGGAGAAGCTACAATGAGCAGTTCTTC. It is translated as CASISSGRSYNEQFF.

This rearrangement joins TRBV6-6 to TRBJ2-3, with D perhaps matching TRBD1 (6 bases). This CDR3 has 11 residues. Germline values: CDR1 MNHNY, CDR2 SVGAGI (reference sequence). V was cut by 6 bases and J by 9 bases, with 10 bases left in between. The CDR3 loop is CASSIDRTQYF. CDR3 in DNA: TGTGCCAGCAGCATCGACAGGACGCAGTATTTT.

CDR3 protein: CASSEDISPQETQYF. DNA for the CDR3: TGTGCCAGCAGCGAGGACATATCCCCTCAAGAGACCCAGTACTTC. The chain couples TRBV2 to TRBJ2-5; tentative D call: TRBD1 (5 bases). CDR1 is SNHLY and CDR2 is FYNNEI in the germline V gene. The V end was cut by 6 bases, the J end by 2 bases, with 16 bases between. The CDR3 spans 15 residues.

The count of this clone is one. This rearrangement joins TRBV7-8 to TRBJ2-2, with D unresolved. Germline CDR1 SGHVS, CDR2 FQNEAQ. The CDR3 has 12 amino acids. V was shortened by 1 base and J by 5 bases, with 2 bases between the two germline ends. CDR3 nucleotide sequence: TGTGCCAGCAGCTTAGTAACCGGGGAGCTGTTTTTT. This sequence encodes CASSLVTGELFF.

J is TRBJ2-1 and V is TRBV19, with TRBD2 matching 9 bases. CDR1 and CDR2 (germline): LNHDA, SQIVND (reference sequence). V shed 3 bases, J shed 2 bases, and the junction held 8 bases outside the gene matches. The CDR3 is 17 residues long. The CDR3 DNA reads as TGTGCCAGTAGTATTTCCGGGGCTAGCGGGACCTACAATGAGCAGTTCTTC. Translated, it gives CASSISGASGTYNEQFF.

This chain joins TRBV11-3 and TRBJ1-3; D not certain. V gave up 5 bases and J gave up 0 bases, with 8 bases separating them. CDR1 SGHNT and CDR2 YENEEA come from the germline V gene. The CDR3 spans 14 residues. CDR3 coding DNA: TGTGCCAGCAGCCAAGGAGCCTCTGGAAACACCATATATTTT. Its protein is CASSQGASGNTIYF.

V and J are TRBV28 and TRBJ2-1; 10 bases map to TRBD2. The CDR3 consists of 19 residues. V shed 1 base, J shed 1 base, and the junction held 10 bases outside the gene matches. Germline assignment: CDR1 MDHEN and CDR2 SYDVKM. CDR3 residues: CASSLYPSGRAFSYNEQFF. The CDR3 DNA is TGTGCCAGCAGTTTATACCCTAGCGGGAGAGCCTTTTCCTACAATGAGCAGTTCTTC.

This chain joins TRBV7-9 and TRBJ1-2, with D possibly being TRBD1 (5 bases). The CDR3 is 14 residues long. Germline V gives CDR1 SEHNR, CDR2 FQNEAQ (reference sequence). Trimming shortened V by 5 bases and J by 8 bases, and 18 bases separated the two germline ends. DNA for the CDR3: TGTGCCAGCAGCCAGGCGGGACTGGGGTGGGGCTACACCTTC. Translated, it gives CASSQAGLGWGYTF.

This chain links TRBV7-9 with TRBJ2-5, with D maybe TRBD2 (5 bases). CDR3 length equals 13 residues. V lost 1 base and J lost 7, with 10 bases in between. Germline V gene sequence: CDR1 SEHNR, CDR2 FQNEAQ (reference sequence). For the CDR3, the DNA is TGTGCCAGCAGCTTAGAGACCGGGATGACCCAGTACTTC. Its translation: CASSLETGMTQYF. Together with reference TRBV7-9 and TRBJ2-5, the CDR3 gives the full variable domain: DTGVSQNPRHKITKRGQNVTFRCDPISEHNRLYWYRQTLGQGPEFLTYFQNEAQLEKSRLLSDRFSAERPKGSFSTLEIQRTEQGDSAMYLCASSLETGMTQYFGPGTRLLVL.

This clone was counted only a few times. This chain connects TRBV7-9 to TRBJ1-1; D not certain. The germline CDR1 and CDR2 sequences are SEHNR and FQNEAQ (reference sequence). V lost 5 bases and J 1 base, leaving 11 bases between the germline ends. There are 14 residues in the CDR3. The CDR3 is CASSQEGRNTEAFF. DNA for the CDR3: TGTGCCAGCAGCCAGGAGGGAAGGAACACTGAAGCTTTCTTT.

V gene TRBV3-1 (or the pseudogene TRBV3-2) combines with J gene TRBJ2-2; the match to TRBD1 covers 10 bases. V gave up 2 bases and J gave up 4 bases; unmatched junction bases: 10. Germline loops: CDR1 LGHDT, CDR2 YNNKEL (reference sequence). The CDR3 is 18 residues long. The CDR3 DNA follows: TGTGCCAGCAGCCAACCCACTCCGGGACAGGGGATCACCGGGGAGCTGTTTTTT. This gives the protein CASSQPTPGQGITGELFF.

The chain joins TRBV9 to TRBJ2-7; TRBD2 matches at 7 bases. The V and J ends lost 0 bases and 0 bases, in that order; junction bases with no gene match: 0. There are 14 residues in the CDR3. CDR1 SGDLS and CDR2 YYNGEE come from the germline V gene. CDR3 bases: TGTGCCAGCAGCGTAGGCGGGAGCTCCTACGAGCAGTACTTC. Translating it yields CASSVGGSSYEQYF.

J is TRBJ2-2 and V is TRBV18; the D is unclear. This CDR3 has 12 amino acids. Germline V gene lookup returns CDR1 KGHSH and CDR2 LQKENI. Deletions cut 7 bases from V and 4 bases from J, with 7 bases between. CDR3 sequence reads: CASYFSTGELFF. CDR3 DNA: TGTGCCAGCTACTTCTCCACCGGGGAGCTGTTTTTT.

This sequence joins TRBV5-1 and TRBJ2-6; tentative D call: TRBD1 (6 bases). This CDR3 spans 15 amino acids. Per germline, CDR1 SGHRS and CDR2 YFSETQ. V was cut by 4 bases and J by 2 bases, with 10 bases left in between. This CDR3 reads CASSPSGAGANVLTF. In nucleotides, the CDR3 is TGCGCCAGCAGCCCGTCAGGGGCTGGGGCCAACGTCCTGACTTTC.

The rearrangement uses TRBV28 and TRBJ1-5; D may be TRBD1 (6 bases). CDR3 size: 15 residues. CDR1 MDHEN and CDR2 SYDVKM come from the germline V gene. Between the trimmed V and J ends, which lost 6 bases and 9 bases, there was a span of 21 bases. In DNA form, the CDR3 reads TGTGCCAGCAGCTGGGCCGGGACACAACAGCGGCCCCAGCATTTT. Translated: CASSWAGTQQRPQHF.

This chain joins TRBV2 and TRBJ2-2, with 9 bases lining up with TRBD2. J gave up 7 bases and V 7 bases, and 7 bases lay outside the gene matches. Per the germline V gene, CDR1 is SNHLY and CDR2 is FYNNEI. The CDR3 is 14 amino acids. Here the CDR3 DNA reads TGTGCCAGCAAGGGCGGGAGGGCCGTCGGGGAGCTGTTTTTT. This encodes CASKGGRAVGELFF.

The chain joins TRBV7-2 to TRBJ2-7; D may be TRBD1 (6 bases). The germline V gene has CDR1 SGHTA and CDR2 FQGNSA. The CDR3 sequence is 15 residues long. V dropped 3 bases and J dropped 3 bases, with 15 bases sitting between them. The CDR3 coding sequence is TGTGCCAGCAGCTTTGGAGCTGGGGGACACTACGAGCAGTACTTC. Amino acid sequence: CASSFGAGGHYEQYF.